A selection of T cell receptor beta chains follows, all from one sample in a study of blood T cell repertoires in COVID-19. Profiling relied on immunoSEQ multiplex PCR, and the TCRdb table lists in-frame clones only, not all of them. Of roughly 70,000 clones in the sample, about nine tenths were seen once. Material for sequencing was peripheral blood. These receptors all come from a man aged 55-75 years with acute or convalescent COVID-19. The CDR3 runs from the conserved cysteine through the conserved F or W. The order of the fields is CDR3 length, J gene, D gene, V gene, clone size, CDR3 DNA, CDR3 protein. The D gene is left open where the match is weak. Clone size is given for some rows only: seen once, a few or many times, or a class if the clone is expanded.

14,TRBJ1-2,TRBD1,TRBV12-5,-,TGTGCTAGTGGTGTGGCGACAGGGCGGTATGGCTACACCTTC,CASGVATGRYGYTF
14,TRBJ2-7,-,TRBV5-1,-,TGCGCCAGCAGCTCCTCTCAGGGTTCCTACGAGCAGTACTTC,CASSSSQGSYEQYF
16,TRBJ1-4,TRBD1,TRBV5-1,-,TGCGCCAGCAGCTCCAGGGGGGCGCGTACTAATGAAAAACTGTTTTTT,CASSSRGARTNEKLFF
15,TRBJ1-5,TRBD1,TRBV2,-,TGTGCCAGCAGCGCGGAAGGGGGCAGCAATCAGCCCCAGCATTTT,CASSAEGGSNQPQHF
15,TRBJ1-3,TRBD1,TRBV5-1,-,TGCGCCAGCAGCCTAGACAGGGGCTCTGGAAACACCATATATTTT,CASSLDRGSGNTIYF
14,TRBJ1-5,-,TRBV6-5,-,TGTGCCAGCAGCCAGGGGAGGGTCAATCAGCCCCAGCATTTT,CASSQGRVNQPQHF
13,TRBJ2-4,-,TRBV29-1,-,TGCAGCGTTTTCCGGACAGAGAAAAACATTCAGTACTTC,CSVFRTEKNIQYF
13,TRBJ1-6,-,TRBV2,-,TGTGCCAGCAGCGGACTGGTTAATTCACCCCTCCACTTT,CASSGLVNSPLHF
16,TRBJ1-2,TRBD1,TRBV3-1/TRBV3-2,-,TGTGCCAGCAGCCAAGAAGGGACAGGCCCCATCCGTGGCTACACCTTC,CASSQEGTGPIRGYTF
15,TRBJ2-1,TRBD2,TRBV7-6,-,TGTGCCAGCAGCCCCTCTAGCGGGGGGCTCAATGAGCAGTTCTTC,CASSPSSGGLNEQFF
15,TRBJ1-3,-,TRBV11-2,-,TGTGCCAGCAGCTTAGGGCACGTCTCTGGAAACACCATATATTTT,CASSLGHVSGNTIYF
15,TRBJ2-5,TRBD2,TRBV24-1,-,TGTGCCACCAGTGATTTGGGGCTAGCGGAAGAGACCCAGTACTTC,CATSDLGLAEETQYF
16,TRBJ2-6,TRBD2,TRBV19,once,TGTGCCAGTAGTCCCTTCGGGGGGACTGGGGCCAACGTCCTGACTTTC,CASSPFGGTGANVLTF
14,TRBJ1-1,-,TRBV2,-,TGTGCCAGCAGTCGCGACAGAGTGAACACTGAAGCTTTCTTT,CASSRDRVNTEAFF
17,TRBJ1-1,-,TRBV19,-,TGTGCCAGTAGTATAGAATCTCGCGTCATCGGCGGGTTCCGGGCTTTCTTT,CASSIESRVIGGFRAFF
19,TRBJ2-1,TRBD2,TRBV5-1,-,TGCGCCAGCAGCACTGGACTAGCGGGGGGGAAAATCCTTTCCAATGAGCAGTTCTTC,CASSTGLAGGKILSNEQFF
15,TRBJ1-2,TRBD1,TRBV6-5,-,TGTGCCAGCAGTTACTCGATCGGCAGGGGGCGAGGCTACACCTTC,CASSYSIGRGRGYTF
13,TRBJ2-7,-,TRBV7-2,-,TGTGCCAGCAGCTTAGTCGTGGAGAACGAGCAGTACTTC,CASSLVVENEQYF
15,TRBJ2-7,-,TRBV2,-,TGTGCCAGCAGTGTTGGACAGATAAGCTCCTACGAGCAGTACTTC,CASSVGQISSYEQYF
15,TRBJ1-1,-,TRBV29-1,-,TGCAGCGTTGAAGTGGGCCGAAGGAGGGACACTGAAGCTTTCTTT,CSVEVGRRRDTEAFF
14,TRBJ1-1,-,TRBV5-4,-,TGTGCCAGCAAATCCCAAGGGGCTGACACTGAAGCTTTCTTT,CASKSQGADTEAFF
13,TRBJ2-3,-,TRBV6-6,once,TGTGCCACCAAACAGGGTAGCACAGATACGCAGTATTTT,CATKQGSTDTQYF
14,TRBJ2-7,-,TRBV13,few,TGTGCCAGCAGCTTCGGACAGCTACCCTACGAGCAGTACTTC,CASSFGQLPYEQYF
15,TRBJ2-3,-,TRBV7-9,-,TGTGCCAGCAGCCCAGAGGGTACAAGCCCAGATACGCAGTATTTT,CASSPEGTSPDTQYF
14,TRBJ1-2,-,TRBV5-4,-,TGTGCCAGCAGCTTTTCAGGGGACAACTATGGCTACACCTTC,CASSFSGDNYGYTF
11,TRBJ2-1,TRBD2,TRBV2,-,TGTGCCTCATTTGCGGGGGGAGGACAGTTCTTC,CASFAGGGQFF